These 19 T cell receptor beta chains were sequenced from one sample in a study of tumor-infiltrating lymphocytes in primary liver carcinoma. Total RNA amounting to 500 ng was the source from which TCR beta cDNA was made with a constant-region primer. ARM-PCR was slightly modified, and three nested multiplex PCR rounds with it gave rise to the TCR beta libraries. Investigators reported that the first two PCR rounds, at 9 to 11 cycles each, used TRBV1-TRBV30 forward primers with a C-beta reverse primer. TCRdb itself ran the multiplex PCR reads through MiXCR, one entry per CDR3 protein. The sample holds hundreds of thousands of distinct CDR3 sequences, 50% to 75% seen once. Germline DNA was also extracted, and blood RNA derived from unsorted whole blood. Sequencing was done on a sample of peripheral blood. The receptor source for this set is a woman aged 25 to 39 with primary liver carcinoma and hepatitis B virus infection.

Turning to this clonotype: Since a much larger clone is just one base distant, this may be a read error. The V and J genes are TRBV5-5 and TRBJ2-2; 8 bases align to TRBD2. The V gene's germline CDR1 is SGHKS and CDR2 YYEKEE (reference sequence). CDR3 size: 16 residues. The CDR3 DNA follows: TGTGCCAGCAGCCAAAGACTAGCGACGGGCACCGGGGAGCTGTTATTT. Protein product: CASSQRLATGTGELLF. The full variable domain, its missing parts supplied by reference TRBV5-5 and TRBJ2-2, is DAGVTQSPTHLIKTRGQQVTLRCSPISGHKSVSWYQQVLGQGPQFIFQYYEKEERGRGNFPDRFSARQFPNYSSELNVNALLLGDSALYLCASSQRLATGTGELLFGEGSRLTVL.

This clonotype appeared a few times. The V gene is TRBV28, the J gene TRBJ1-2; the D gene is possibly TRBD1 (6 bases). The CDR3 contains 12 residues. Germline CDR1 MDHEN, CDR2 SYDVKM. Trimming stripped 5 bases from V and 5 bases from J, with 9 bases between. The CDR3 sequence is CASSRGSYGYTF. The CDR3 DNA follows: TGTGCCAGCAGTAGGGGGAGTTATGGCTACACCTTC.

With respect to this clonotype: This sequence may be a read error, since a much larger clone differs from it by one base. The CDR3 DNA sequence: TGTGCCTGCAGTAGGGGTTACAATGAGCAGTTCTTC. This sequence encodes CACSRGYNEQFF. The V call is TRBV30, the J call TRBJ2-1; perhaps TRBD1 as D (5 bases). Trimming removed 6 bases at V and 4 bases at J, with 10 bases between. The CDR3 consists of 12 residues. The germline V gene has CDR1 GTSNPN and CDR2 SVGIG (reference sequence).

The chain has TRBV5-6 and TRBJ1-6; D is unclear. Germline values: CDR1 SGHDT, CDR2 YYEEEE. Trimming took off 4 bases at V and 7 bases at J, with 12 bases between the two ends. This CDR3 region has 14 residues. CDR3 nucleotides: TGTGCCAGCAGCCGGACGGATTGGAATTCACCCCTCCACTTT. Amino acids: CASSRTDWNSPLHF.

The genes are TRBV28 and TRBJ2-4; possibly TRBD1 for D (6 bases). Per the germline V gene, CDR1 is MDHEN and CDR2 is SYDVKM. V lost 3 bases and J 3 bases, leaving 15 bases between the germline ends. The CDR3 totals 16 residues. This CDR3 is CASSFPQDSYKNIQYF. CDR3 sequence (DNA): TGTGCCAGCAGTTTTCCCCAGGACAGTTACAAAAACATTCAGTACTTC.

V is TRBV29-1 and J is TRBJ2-1; D unclear. Germline-derived CDR1 and CDR2 are SQVTM and ANQGSEA. The CDR3 covers 11 residues. The germline V and J ends were trimmed by 7 bases and 6 bases, with 10 bases remaining between them. The chain's CDR3 is CSANAGNEQFF. As DNA, the CDR3 is TGCAGCGCTAACGCTGGCAATGAGCAGTTCTTC.

Concerning this clonotype itself: The junction differs from germline at one of its ends, possibly a read error. The V and J genes are TRBV6-6 and TRBJ1-5; 7 nucleotides align to TRBD1. Germline loops: CDR1 MNHNY, CDR2 SVGAGI (reference sequence). The CDR3 length is 15 residues. This chain's CDR3 is CARSYPGQANQPQHF. For the CDR3, the DNA is TGTGCCAGGAGTTACCCCGGACAGGCAAATCAGCCCCAGCATTTT.

This clonotype was detected many times. This chain's CDR3 is CASSLEVGRYRSYNEQFF. In DNA, the CDR3 is TGTGCCAGCAGCTTAGAAGTAGGACGCTACCGTTCCTACAATGAGCAGTTCTTC. The chain joins TRBV11-2 to TRBJ2-1; D gene uncertain. CDR1 SGHAT and CDR2 FQNNGV come from the germline V gene. V dropped 0 bases and J dropped 1 base, with 16 bases sitting between them. CDR3 size: 18 residues.

The rearrangement joins TRBV6-1 to TRBJ2-7; D not resolved. There are 15 residues in the CDR3. The germline V gene encodes CDR1 MNHNS and CDR2 SASEGT. Trimming removed 2 bases from V and 2 bases from J, with 13 bases in between. The CDR3: CASSESSRPPYEQYF. For the CDR3, the DNA is TGTGCCAGCAGTGAAAGTAGCAGGCCGCCCTACGAGCAGTACTTC.

CDR3 residues: CASSPEWSNEKLFF. DNA of the CDR3: TGTGCCAGCAGTCCAGAGTGGTCTAATGAAAAACTGTTTTTT. V is TRBV12-3 or TRBV12-4 and J is TRBJ1-4, with D uncertain. The V end was cut by 5 bases, the J end by 3 bases, with 10 bases between. This CDR3 comprises 14 residues.

This clonotype was detected many times. V and J are TRBV4-1 and TRBJ2-5; no reliable D call. Looked up from germline, CDR1 is MGHRA and CDR2 is YSYEKL. V was shortened by 1 base and J by 5 bases, with 11 bases between the two germline ends. This CDR3 comprises 14 residues. CDR3 in DNA: TGCGCCAGCAGCCAAGTATCCGGCCCGGAGACCCAGTACTTC. It specifies CASSQVSGPETQYF.

Concerning this clonotype itself: A much larger clone lies one base from this, so it may be a read error. The rearrangement links TRBV12-3 or TRBV12-4 to TRBJ1-2; D unclear. The CDR3 contains 13 residues. The CDR3 reads CANSLDRGRGYTF. The CDR3 coding sequence is TGTGCCAACAGTTTAGATCGCGGCCGAGGCTACACCTTC.

This clonotype was recorded at least ten times. The chain combines TRBV6-2 or TRBV6-3 with TRBJ2-7; tentative D call: TRBD1 (5 bases). V lost 6 bases, J lost 0 bases, and 15 bases lay in between. The CDR3 sequence is 15 residues long. Germline V gives CDR1 MNHEY, CDR2 SVGEGT. As DNA, the CDR3 is TGTGCCAGCAGCCCCCGCAGGGTGAGCTCCTACGAGCAGTACTTC. Its translation is CASSPRRVSSYEQYF.

The chain links TRBV30 to TRBJ1-3; D ambiguous. This CDR3 spans 14 amino acids. Germline CDR1 GTSNPN, CDR2 SVGIG (reference sequence). V lost 4 bases and J lost 0, with 10 bases in between. The CDR3, as DNA: TGTGCCTGGACCCACACAGTCTCTGGAAACACCATATATTTT. This gives the protein CAWTHTVSGNTIYF. Full variable domain (missing parts from reference TRBV30 and TRBJ1-3): SQTIHQWPATLVQPVGSPLSLECTVEGTSNPNLYWYRQAAGRGLQLLFYSVGIGQISSEVPQNLSASRPQDRQFILSSKKLLLSDSGFYLCAWTHTVSGNTIYFGEGSWLTVV.

The chain couples TRBV6-2 or TRBV6-3 to TRBJ2-6; D is uncertain. The V and J ends lost 10 bases and 3 bases respectively, with 13 bases between them. The CDR3 consists of 14 residues. Germline CDR1 reads MNHEY; CDR2 reads SVGEGT. CDR3 loop: CATKVGFGANVLTF. The CDR3 coding sequence is TGTGCCACCAAGGTGGGGTTTGGGGCCAACGTCCTGACTTTC.

As to this clonotype: With a much larger clone just one base away, this may be a read error. J is TRBJ1-5 and V is TRBV5-5; no clear D gene. CDR1 is SGHKS, CDR2 YYEKEE, per germline (reference sequence). The length of the CDR3 is 13 residues. The CDR3 is CTSSLVRGQPQHF. Here the CDR3 DNA reads TGTACCAGCAGCTTGGTTCGTGGTCAGCCCCAGCATTTT.

Points on this clonotype: Given a much more abundant clone one base away, this may be a read error. V gene TRBV29-1 combines with J gene TRBJ2-3; D gene unclear. The V and J ends lost 6 bases and 1 base respectively, with 20 bases between them. The CDR3 totals 16 residues. Germline V lookup: CDR1 SQVTM, CDR2 ANQGSEA. The CDR3 loop is CSVAPGTTQRTDTQYF. DNA for the CDR3: TGCAGCGTCGCGCCCGGAACAACCCAGCGCACAGATACGCAGTATTTT.

The CDR3 loop is CASGVAYNEQFF. The CDR3 DNA reads TGTGCTAGCGGAGTGGCCTACAATGAGCAGTTCTTC. V is TRBV11-3 and J is TRBJ2-1; D perhaps matches TRBD2 (6 bases). Per the germline V gene, CDR1 is SGHNT and CDR2 is YENEEA. This CDR3 region has 12 residues.

Regarding this clonotype: One end of the junction fails to match germline, which may point to a read error. The rearrangement uses TRBV13 and TRBJ2-4; D possibly corresponds to TRBD1 (6 bases). Germline V gene data show CDR1 as PRHDT and CDR2 as FYEKMQ (reference sequence). The CDR3 contains 15 residues. The CDR3 region has the DNA TGTGCCACCAGCGGTAAACAGGGACAACAGAACATTCAGTACTTC. This translates into CATSGKQGQQNIQYF.